This TCR beta chain was captured in a study of human CD8 memory T cell subsets (TCRdb year 2020). For the study in its entirety: To assess how stem-like (TSTEM), progenitor exhausted-like (TPEX) and effector memory CD8+ T cell subsets are clonally related, the TCRbeta repertoires of these three subsets were compared. Six donors each provided TSTEM, TPEX and effector memory subsets, and TCRbeta repertoires were obtained from all six.

Summary of the overall study and its limitations: Normalized Shannon-Wiener diversity was similarly high in the TSTEM and TPEX subsets, while the effector memory subsets were comparatively less diverse. Chao1 estimates suggested greater repertoire diversity in TSTEM than in TPEX subsets, potentially reflecting a broader range of specificities. The stem-like TSTEM and TPEX subsets each shared clonotypes with effector memory cells, but the TSTEM and TPEX repertoires had minimal overlap with each other, suggesting distinct antigen spectra. Only TCRbeta chains were sequenced, and the repertoire comparisons were based on roughly six donors and tested using paired t-tests with Bonferroni correction.

CDR1 and CDR2, per the germline V gene, are MRHNA and SNTAGT. The V and J ends are trimmed by 4 bases and 0 bases, leaving 11 bases between them. The cysteine opens and the phenylalanine closes a CDR3 of 15 amino acids. Of the read, only the CDR3 DNA is kept; its 45 bases are in frame from base 1. A Human TCR Profiling Kit was used to prepare UMI-labeled 5' RACE TCRbeta libraries. Every TCRbeta library was prepared in parallel with an identical number of PCR cycles. The original pipeline was this. Between about 2,800 and 18,000 functional CDR3beta clonotypes were contained in each TCRbeta library. MIGEC 1.2.9 was used for UMI extraction and consensus assembly, with at least three reads per UMI being required. MiXCR 3.0.3 was used to extract the in-frame CDR3beta repertoires. Diversity metrics were computed in VDJtools 1.2.1 after downsampling each sample to 42,000 randomly selected UMIs. For each sample pair, the repertoire overlap metrics D, R and F2 were calculated in VDJtools using the top 3,000 clones. TCRdb trimmed public reads at Q25 via fastp, called clones via MiXCR and kept in-frame beta chains. Each entry is one CDR3 protein sequence, shown with its most common DNA and genes. None of the V and J calls come from the authors' own analysis; TCRdb made them. Present in this sample are thousands of distinct CDR3 sequences, 3% to 5% of which were seen just once. Less than 45% of the sample rests with the top ten.

Density gradient separation was used to isolate peripheral blood mononuclear cells from buffy coats of healthy donors. In the study, total CD8+ T cells were enriched by negative magnetic separation with EasySep or MojoSort CD8+ T cell isolation kits. An RNeasy Mini Kit was used to extract total RNA from duplicate vials of roughly 150,000 sorted CD8+ T cells per subset. PBMCs were used either fresh or after being cryopreserved in fetal bovine serum containing around 9.4% DMSO. Fluorescence-activated cell sorting on a FACSAria III was used to sort the CD8+ T cell subsets to purity. For this clonotype: Its antigen is currently not known. Base qualities are not at hand, and no much larger clone is one base apart.

This TCR was recovered from a human donor in good health. The sequence is built from TRBV6-4 and TRBJ2-3, with the D gene call left open. Sequencing used CD8+ T cells from PBMCs. The CDR3 here reads CASSVTETSTDTQYF. Here is the DNA: TGTGCCAGCAGTGTTACGGAGACTAGCACAGATACGCAGTATTTT.